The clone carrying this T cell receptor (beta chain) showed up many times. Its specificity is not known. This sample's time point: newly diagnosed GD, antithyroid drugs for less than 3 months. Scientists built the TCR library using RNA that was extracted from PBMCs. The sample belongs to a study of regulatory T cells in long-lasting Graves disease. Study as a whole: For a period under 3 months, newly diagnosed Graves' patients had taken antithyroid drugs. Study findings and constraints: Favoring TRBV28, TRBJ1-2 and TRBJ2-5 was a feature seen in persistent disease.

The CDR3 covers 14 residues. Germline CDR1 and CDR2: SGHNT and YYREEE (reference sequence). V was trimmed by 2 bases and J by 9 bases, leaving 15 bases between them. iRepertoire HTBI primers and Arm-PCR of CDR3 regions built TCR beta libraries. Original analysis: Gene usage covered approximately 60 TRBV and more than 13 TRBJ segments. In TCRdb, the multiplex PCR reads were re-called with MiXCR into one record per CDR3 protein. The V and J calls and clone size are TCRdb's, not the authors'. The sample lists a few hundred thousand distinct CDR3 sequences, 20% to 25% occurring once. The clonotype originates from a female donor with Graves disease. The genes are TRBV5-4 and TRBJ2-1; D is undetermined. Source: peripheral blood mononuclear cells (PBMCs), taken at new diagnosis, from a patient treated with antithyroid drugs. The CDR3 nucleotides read TGTGCCAGCAGCTTTGAATTAAATAGGCCTGAGCAGTTCTTC. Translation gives CASSFELNRPEQFF.